The T cell receptor beta chain under discussion was sequenced for a study of blood T cell repertoires in COVID-19. Germline assignment: CDR1 LGHNT and CDR2 FRNRAP. J was trimmed by 1 base and V by 4 bases; bases with no gene match: 6. The CDR3 loop spans 15 amino acids. Sequencing was performed with immunoSEQ multiplex PCR; in TCRdb, only in-frame clones are kept and a portion is missing. The sample shows fewer than 250,000 clones, 92% of them seen only once. In this sample, this clone turned up a few times. The chain joins TRBV12-5 to TRBJ2-7, with TRBD1 identical over 8 bases. The sequenced material came from peripheral blood. This sequence originates from a man under 40 with acute or convalescent COVID-19. As DNA, the CDR3 is TGTGCTAGTGGTTCGACGGGACAGGATTCCTACGAGCAGTACTTC. Amino acid sequence: CASGSTGQDSYEQYF.